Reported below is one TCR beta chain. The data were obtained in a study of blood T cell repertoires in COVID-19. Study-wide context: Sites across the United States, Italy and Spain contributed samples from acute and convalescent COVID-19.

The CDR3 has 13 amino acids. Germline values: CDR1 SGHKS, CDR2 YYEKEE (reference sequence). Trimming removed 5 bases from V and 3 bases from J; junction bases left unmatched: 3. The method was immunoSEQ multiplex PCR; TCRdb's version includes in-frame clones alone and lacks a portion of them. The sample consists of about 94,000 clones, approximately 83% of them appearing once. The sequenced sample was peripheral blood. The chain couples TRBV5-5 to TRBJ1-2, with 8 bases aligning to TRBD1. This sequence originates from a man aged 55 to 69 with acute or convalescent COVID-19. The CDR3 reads CASSLQGDYGYTF. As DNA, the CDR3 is TGTGCCAGCAGTCTACAGGGGGACTATGGCTACACCTTC.